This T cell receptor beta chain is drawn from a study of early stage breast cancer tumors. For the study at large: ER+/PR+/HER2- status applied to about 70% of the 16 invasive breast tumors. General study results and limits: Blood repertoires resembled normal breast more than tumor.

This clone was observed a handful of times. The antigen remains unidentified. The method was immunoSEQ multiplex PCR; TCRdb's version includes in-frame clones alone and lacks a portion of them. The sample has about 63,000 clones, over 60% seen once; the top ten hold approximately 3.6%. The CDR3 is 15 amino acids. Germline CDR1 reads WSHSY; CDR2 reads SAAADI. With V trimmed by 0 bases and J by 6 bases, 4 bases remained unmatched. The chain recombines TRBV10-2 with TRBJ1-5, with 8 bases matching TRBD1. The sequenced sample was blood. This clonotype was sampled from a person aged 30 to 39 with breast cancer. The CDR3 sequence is CASSESRQGIQPQHF. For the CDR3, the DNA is TGCGCCAGCAGTGAGTCGAGACAGGGGATTCAGCCCCAGCATTTT.